This TCR beta chain was captured in a study of T-cell memory formation after mild COVID-19. With respect to this clonotype: Antigen: not known.

In TCRdb, the 5' RACE reads were re-called with MiXCR into one record per CDR3 protein. Among roughly 560,000 distinct CDR3 sequences listed, roughly 20% were seen once. The CDR3 is made up of 16 amino acids. V shed 4 bases, J shed 4 bases, and the junction held 12 bases outside the gene matches. Looked up from germline, CDR1 is SGHRS and CDR2 is YFSETQ. General study findings and limits: Contracting CD4+ clones were located mainly in CM and EM, and CD8+ clones in EMRA. A balance of CD4 and CD8 characterized clones contracting day 15 to 85, whereas later expanders leaned CD4+.

Material for sequencing was PBMCs or a T cell subset sorted from them (not recorded which). The sequence derives from an adult woman who had mild COVID-19 (a few samples of this study predate the infection). Cell type and time point are not known. The chain joins TRBV5-1 to TRBJ2-3; 7 bases are a match to TRBD2. The CDR3 DNA reads as TGCGCCAGCAGCCAGTGGTGGGGGGGATCTTCAGATACGCAGTATTTT. Its translation: CASSQWWGGSSDTQYF.